A selection of T cell receptor beta chains follows, all from one sample in a study of graft-versus-host responses after intestinal transplantation. No cognate antigen is known for these TCRs. The table came from immunoSEQ multiplex PCR; TCRdb's copy has only in-frame clones and leaves some out. The sample gives 140,000 or so clones, around 90% of which show up once; 0.15% to 0.2% is in the top ten. Source: unstimulated CD4+ T cells sorted from spleen or lymph node cells, taken before intestinal transplant. These receptors all stem from a human donor who received an intestinal transplant. Both conserved end residues are part of each CDR3. A D gene is named only where the DNA matches it firmly. The size entry is marked missing in some rows and otherwise reads once, few, many or a size class.

V gene	CDR3 length	clone size	D gene	J gene	CDR3 protein	CDR3 DNA
TRBV25-1	15	.	.	TRBJ2-6	CASSEFNSGANVLTF	TGTGCCAGCAGTGAATTCAACTCTGGGGCCAACGTCCTGACTTTC
TRBV4-1	13	.	.	TRBJ2-7	CASSQEGLGEQYF	TGCGCCAGCAGCCAAGAGGGCTTGGGAGAGCAGTACTTC
TRBV5-5	14	.	.	TRBJ1-1	CASSLEGWNTEAFF	TGTGCCAGCAGCTTGGAGGGGTGGAACACTGAAGCTTTCTTT
TRBV4-2	15	.	.	TRBJ2-3	CASSQGPGSTDTQYF	TGTGCCAGCAGCCAAGGACCGGGAAGCACAGATACGCAGTATTTT
TRBV5-4	14	.	TRBD1	TRBJ1-3	CASSGTTGGNTIYF	TGTGCCAGCAGCGGAACGACAGGGGGGAACACCATATATTTT
TRBV5-1	15	.	.	TRBJ2-7	CASSPPGTRFDEQYF	TGCGCCAGCAGCCCACCCGGGACGAGGTTTGACGAGCAGTACTTC
TRBV5-1	13	.	TRBD1	TRBJ2-7	CASSGTGDYEQYF	TGCGCCAGCAGCGGGACAGGAGACTACGAGCAGTACTTC
TRBV28	16	.	TRBD2	TRBJ2-2	CASSSPGLVATGELFF	TGTGCCAGCAGTTCGCCGGGACTAGTGGCAACCGGGGAGCTGTTTTTT
TRBV5-4	16	.	TRBD1	TRBJ2-1	CASSFRTGASYNEQFF	TGTGCCAGCAGCTTTAGGACAGGGGCGTCCTACAATGAGCAGTTCTTC
TRBV28	15	.	.	TRBJ1-5	CASNIPAGGNQPQHF	TGTGCCAGCAATATCCCTGCGGGGGGCAATCAGCCCCAGCATTTT
TRBV13	13	once	.	TRBJ2-7	CASSLGTQPRQYF	TGTGCCAGCAGCTTAGGGACCCAGCCAAGGCAGTACTTC
TRBV7-6	14	.	TRBD1	TRBJ1-2	CASSPQGAGYGYTF	TGTGCCAGCAGCCCACAGGGGGCAGGCTATGGCTACACCTTC
TRBV10-1	17	.	TRBD2	TRBJ2-3	CASSETTSGGATDTQYF	TGCGCCAGCAGTGAGACGACTAGCGGAGGGGCCACAGATACGCAGTATTTT
TRBV2	17	.	TRBD2	TRBJ2-3	CASMRAGGWGGTDTQYF	TGTGCCAGCATGCGAGCGGGAGGGTGGGGCGGCACAGATACGCAGTATTTT
TRBV28	13	.	TRBD1	TRBJ1-2	CASSLTGGYGYTF	TGTGCCAGCAGTCTGACAGGGGGCTATGGCTACACCTTC
TRBV2	14	few	TRBD1	TRBJ1-6	CASSGQGFNSPLHF	TGTGCCAGCAGCGGACAGGGATTTAATTCACCCCTCCACTTT
TRBV28	16	.	.	TRBJ1-4	CASSLARTLTNEKLFF	TGTGCCAGCAGTTTAGCGAGGACGTTAACTAATGAAAAACTGTTTTTT
TRBV6-1	10	.	.	TRBJ2-5	CASMWETQYF	TGTGCCAGCATGTGGGAGACCCAGTACTTC
TRBV5-8	15	.	.	TRBJ2-6	CASSPRVSGANVLTF	TGTGCCAGCAGCCCCCGGGTTTCTGGGGCCAACGTCCTGACTTTC
TRBV5-1	13	.	.	TRBJ2-1	CASSPGPSGEQFF	TGCGCCAGCAGCCCGGGACCCTCGGGTGAGCAGTTCTTC
TRBV10-3	15	.	TRBD2	TRBJ2-1	CAILDGAGGINEQFF	TGTGCCATCCTAGATGGGGCGGGAGGGATCAATGAGCAGTTCTTC
TRBV29-1	14	.	TRBD2	TRBJ2-7	CSVGESGSLYKQYF	TGCAGCGTCGGGGAGAGCGGGAGCCTTTACAAGCAGTACTTC
TRBV5-1	15	.	TRBD2	TRBJ2-1	CASSLVLAGANEQFF	TGCGCCAGCAGCTTGGTACTAGCGGGAGCCAATGAGCAGTTCTTC
TRBV11-1	14	.	.	TRBJ2-1	CASSPLRLANEQFF	TGTGCCAGCAGTCCACTTAGATTGGCGAATGAGCAGTTCTTC
TRBV5-6	16	.	.	TRBJ2-5	CASSASELSIRRKQYF	TGTGCCAGCAGCGCCTCGGAACTCTCTATAAGACGAAAGCAGTACTTC
TRBV5-1	17	.	.	TRBJ2-1	CASSLAPGQPSYNEQFF	TGCGCCAGCAGCTTGGCCCCCGGACAGCCTTCCTACAATGAGCAGTTCTTC
TRBV5-5	15	.	TRBD1	TRBJ2-1	CASSPQGAGYNEQFF	TGTGCCAGCAGCCCACAGGGGGCGGGATACAATGAGCAGTTCTTC
TRBV18	16	.	TRBD1	TRBJ1-2	CASSPLWTGPNYGYTF	TGTGCCAGCTCACCACTTTGGACAGGACCTAACTATGGCTACACCTTC
TRBV7-3	18	once	.	TRBJ2-6	CASSLRAGRFSGANVLTF	TGTGCCAGCAGCTTAAGGGCGGGGAGATTTTCTGGGGCCAACGTCCTGACTTTC
TRBV7-9	18	.	TRBD2	TRBJ2-1	CASSDGASGNRRYNEQFF	TGTGCCAGCAGCGATGGGGCTAGCGGGAATCGGCGCTACAATGAGCAGTTCTTC
TRBV5-1	15	.	.	TRBJ2-2	CASSSRDSYTGELFF	TGCGCCAGCAGCTCGCGGGACTCCTACACCGGGGAGCTGTTTTTT
TRBV7-2	17	.	TRBD2	TRBJ2-7	CASSLGTSGTYNYEQYF	TGTGCCAGCAGCTTAGGGACTAGCGGGACCTATAACTACGAGCAGTACTTC
TRBV10-3	17	.	TRBD2	TRBJ2-2	CAISEGQGTSGNGELFF	TGTGCCATCAGTGAAGGACAGGGGACTAGCGGGAACGGGGAGCTGTTTTTT
TRBV10-1	14	.	.	TRBJ2-2	CASREGRHGGELFF	TGCGCCAGCCGAGAGGGGCGTCACGGCGGGGAGCTGTTTTTT
TRBV5-1	13	.	.	TRBJ2-7	CASSLTGLDEQYF	TGCGCCAGCAGCTTGACAGGGCTCGACGAGCAGTACTTC
TRBV5-1	18	.	TRBD2	TRBJ2-7	CASSTGTSGRPFLYEQYF	TGCGCCAGCAGTACCGGGACTAGCGGGAGGCCTTTCCTCTACGAGCAGTACTTC
TRBV5-4	15	.	.	TRBJ1-5	CASSPGRGGEQPQHF	TGTGCCAGCAGCCCGGGGAGGGGGGGTGAGCAGCCCCAGCATTTT
TRBV10-3	13	.	.	TRBJ1-2	CAISVTENYGYTF	TGTGCCATCAGTGTTACAGAGAACTATGGCTACACCTTC
TRBV5-1	15	.	TRBD1	TRBJ1-1	CASSFRQGRDTEAFF	TGCGCCAGCAGCTTCCGACAGGGGCGGGACACTGAAGCTTTCTTT
TRBV19	13	.	.	TRBJ2-7	CASSIDRRYEQYF	TGTGCCAGTAGTATAGATAGGCGCTACGAGCAGTACTTC
TRBV19	13	.	.	TRBJ2-1	CASSLDSQDEQFF	TGTGCCAGTAGCCTGGACTCCCAGGATGAGCAGTTCTTC
TRBV7-8	22	.	TRBD1	TRBJ2-2	CASSPKRPGQGGYKTRSGELFF	TGTGCCAGCAGCCCGAAACGACCGGGACAGGGAGGATACAAGACCAGATCCGGGGAGCTGTTTTTT
TRBV28	16	.	.	TRBJ2-5	CASSLTLTEGGETQYF	TGTGCCAGCAGTTTAACTTTGACAGAAGGGGGGGAGACCCAGTACTTC
TRBV7-2	16	.	.	TRBJ1-2	CASSPRGREVGYGYTF	TGTGCCAGCAGCCCCCGGGGCAGGGAAGTCGGCTATGGCTACACCTTC
TRBV5-1	18	.	.	TRBJ1-1	CARSLVGGRGTLNTEAFF	TGCGCCCGCAGCTTGGTGGGGGGTAGGGGGACCCTAAACACTGAAGCTTTCTTT
TRBV11-2	15	once	.	TRBJ1-5	CASSLGGSSNQPQHF	TGTGCCAGCAGCTTAGGCGGATCTAGCAATCAGCCCCAGCATTTT
TRBV27	14	few	.	TRBJ1-2	CASSSSGVGYGYTF	TGTGCCAGCAGTTCCTCGGGGGTTGGCTATGGCTACACCTTC
TRBV28	13	.	.	TRBJ2-6	CASSQRIANVLTF	TGTGCCAGCAGTCAACGAATTGCCAACGTCCTGACTTTC
TRBV7-2	16	.	.	TRBJ2-1	CASSVSGGSSYNEQFF	TGTGCCAGCAGCGTATCTGGGGGGAGCTCCTACAATGAGCAGTTCTTC
TRBV15	18	.	.	TRBJ2-1	CAASRGDGSITAYNEQFF	TGTGCCGCCAGCAGAGGGGACGGCTCCATTACTGCCTACAATGAGCAGTTCTTC
TRBV2	17	.	TRBD2	TRBJ2-2	CASRRGPLAGGAGELFF	TGTGCCAGCCGACGGGGGCCCCTAGCGGGAGGTGCCGGGGAGCTGTTTTTT
TRBV7-7	14	.	TRBD1	TRBJ2-3	CASSRDRNTDTQYF	TGTGCCAGCAGCCGGGACAGGAACACAGATACGCAGTATTTT
TRBV7-2	14	.	TRBD1	TRBJ1-1	CASKEGALNTEAFF	TGTGCCAGCAAGGAGGGGGCGCTGAACACTGAAGCTTTCTTT
TRBV7-9	15	few	.	TRBJ1-3	CASSPPWGTGNTIYF	TGTGCCAGCAGCCCCCCTTGGGGCACTGGAAACACCATATATTTT
TRBV28	12	.	.	TRBJ1-3	CASSFPGNTIYF	TGTGCCAGCAGTTTTCCGGGAAACACCATATATTTT